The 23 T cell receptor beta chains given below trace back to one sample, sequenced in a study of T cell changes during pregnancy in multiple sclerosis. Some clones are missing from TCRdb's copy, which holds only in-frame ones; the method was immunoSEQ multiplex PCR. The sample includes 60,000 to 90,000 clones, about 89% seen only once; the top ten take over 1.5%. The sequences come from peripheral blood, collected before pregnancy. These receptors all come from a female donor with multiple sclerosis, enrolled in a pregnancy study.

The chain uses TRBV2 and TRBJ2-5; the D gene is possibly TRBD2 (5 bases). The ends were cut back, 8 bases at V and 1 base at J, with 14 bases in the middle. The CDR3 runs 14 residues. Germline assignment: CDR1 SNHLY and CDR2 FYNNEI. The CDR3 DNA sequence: TGTGCCAGCGGTCGGAGGCCGTTCCAAGAGACCCAGTACTTC. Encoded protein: CASGRRPFQETQYF.

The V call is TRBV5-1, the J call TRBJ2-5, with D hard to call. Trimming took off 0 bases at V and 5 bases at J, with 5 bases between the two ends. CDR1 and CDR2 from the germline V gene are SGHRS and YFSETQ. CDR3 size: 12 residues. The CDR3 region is CASSLAGETQYF. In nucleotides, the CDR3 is TGCGCCAGCAGCTTGGCCGGGGAGACCCAGTACTTC.

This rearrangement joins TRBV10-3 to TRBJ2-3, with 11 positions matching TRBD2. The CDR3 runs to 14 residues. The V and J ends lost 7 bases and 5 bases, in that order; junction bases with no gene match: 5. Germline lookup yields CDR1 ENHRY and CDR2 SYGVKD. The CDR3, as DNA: TGTGCCATCAAGGGGACTAGCGGTATAGATACGCAGTATTTT. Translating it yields CAIKGTSGIDTQYF.

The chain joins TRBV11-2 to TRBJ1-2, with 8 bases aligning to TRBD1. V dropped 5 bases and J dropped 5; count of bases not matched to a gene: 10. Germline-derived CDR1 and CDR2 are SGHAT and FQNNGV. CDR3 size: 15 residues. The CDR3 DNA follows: TGTGCCAGCAGCCCCCGCGCAGGGGGCAGATATGGCTACACCTTC. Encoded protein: CASSPRAGGRYGYTF. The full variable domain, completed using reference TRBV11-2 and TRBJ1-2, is EAGVAQSPRYKIIEKRQSVAFWCNPISGHATLYWYQQILGQGPKLLIQFQNNGVVDDSQLPKDRFSAERLKGVDSTLKIQPAKLEDSAVYLCASSPRAGGRYGYTFGSGTRLTVV.

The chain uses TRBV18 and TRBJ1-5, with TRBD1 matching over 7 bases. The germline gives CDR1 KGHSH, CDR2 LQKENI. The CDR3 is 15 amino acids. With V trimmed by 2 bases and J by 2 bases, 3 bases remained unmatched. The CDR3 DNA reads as TGTGCCAGCTCACCATCCCAGGGGGGCAATCAGCCCCAGCATTTT. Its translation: CASSPSQGGNQPQHF. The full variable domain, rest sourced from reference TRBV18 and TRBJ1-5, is NAGVMQNPRHLVRRRGQEARLRCSPMKGHSHVYWYRQLPEEGLKFMVYLQKENIIDESGMPKERFSAEFPKEGPSILRIQQVVRGDSAAYFCASSPSQGGNQPQHFGDGTRLSIL.

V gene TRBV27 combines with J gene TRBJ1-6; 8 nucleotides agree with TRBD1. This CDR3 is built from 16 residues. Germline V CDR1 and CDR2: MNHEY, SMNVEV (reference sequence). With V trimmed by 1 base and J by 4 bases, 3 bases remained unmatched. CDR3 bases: TGTGCCAGCAGTTTATTTGGACAGGGTTATAATTCACCCCTCCACTTT. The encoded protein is CASSLFGQGYNSPLHF.

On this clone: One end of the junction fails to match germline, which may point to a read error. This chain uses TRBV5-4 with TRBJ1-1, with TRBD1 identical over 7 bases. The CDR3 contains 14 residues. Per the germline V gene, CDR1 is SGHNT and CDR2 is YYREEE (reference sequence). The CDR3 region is CASSPTFGTARSSF. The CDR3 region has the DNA TGTGCCAGCAGCCCCACCTTCGGGACAGCCCGAAGTAGCTTT.

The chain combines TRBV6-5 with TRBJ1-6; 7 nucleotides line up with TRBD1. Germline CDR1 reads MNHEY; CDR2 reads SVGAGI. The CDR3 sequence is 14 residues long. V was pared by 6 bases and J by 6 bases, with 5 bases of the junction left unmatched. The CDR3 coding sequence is TGTGCCAGCAGAACGGGGACAGCTAATTCACCCCTCCACTTT. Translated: CASRTGTANSPLHF.

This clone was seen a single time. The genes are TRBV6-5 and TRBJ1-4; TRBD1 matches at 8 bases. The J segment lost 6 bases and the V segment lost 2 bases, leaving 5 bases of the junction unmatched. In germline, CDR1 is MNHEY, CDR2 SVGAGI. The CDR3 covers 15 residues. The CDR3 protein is CASSYGPGGDEKLFF. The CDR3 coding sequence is TGTGCCAGCAGTTACGGGCCAGGGGGCGATGAAAAACTGTTTTTT.

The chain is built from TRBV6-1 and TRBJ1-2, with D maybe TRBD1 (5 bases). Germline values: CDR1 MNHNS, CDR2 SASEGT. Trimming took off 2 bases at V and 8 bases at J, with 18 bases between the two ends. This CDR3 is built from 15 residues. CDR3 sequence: CASSEMSGGRDGYTF. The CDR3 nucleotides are TGTGCCAGCAGTGAAATGTCGGGGGGTCGGGACGGCTACACCTTC.

CDR3 DNA: TGTGCTAGTGGTTTGGGACAGGAAAATTCACCCCTCCACTTT. Amino acids: CASGLGQENSPLHF. The chain is built from TRBV12-5 and TRBJ1-6, with a weak D call TRBD1 (6 bases). Looked up from germline, CDR1 is LGHNT and CDR2 is FRNRAP. V was cut by 1 base and J by 7 bases, with 8 bases left in between. The CDR3 spans 14 residues.

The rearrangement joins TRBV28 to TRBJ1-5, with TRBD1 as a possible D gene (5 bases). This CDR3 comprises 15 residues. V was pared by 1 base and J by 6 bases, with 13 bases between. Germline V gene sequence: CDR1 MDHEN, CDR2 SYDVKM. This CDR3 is CASSLSARVGQPQHF. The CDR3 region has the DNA TGTGCCAGCAGTTTATCGGCCAGGGTGGGTCAGCCCCAGCATTTT. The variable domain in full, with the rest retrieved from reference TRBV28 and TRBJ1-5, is DVKVTQSSRYLVKRTGEKVFLECVQDMDHENMFWYRQDPGLGLRLIYFSYDVKMKEKGDIPEGYSVSREKKERFSLILESASTNQTSMYLCASSLSARVGQPQHFGDGTRLSIL.

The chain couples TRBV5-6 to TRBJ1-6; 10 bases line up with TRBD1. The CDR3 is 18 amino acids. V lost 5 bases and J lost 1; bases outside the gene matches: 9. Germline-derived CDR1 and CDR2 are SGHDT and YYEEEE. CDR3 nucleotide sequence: TGTGCCAGCAGTTCCGGGACAGGGGATAGGTCCTATAATTCACCCCTCCACTTT. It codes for CASSSGTGDRSYNSPLHF. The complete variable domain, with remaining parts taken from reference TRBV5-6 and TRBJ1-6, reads DAGVTQSPTHLIKTRGQQVTLRCSPKSGHDTVSWYQQALGQGPQFIFQYYEEEERQRGNFPDRFSGHQFPNYSSELNVNALLLGDSALYLCASSSGTGDRSYNSPLHFGNGTRLTVT.

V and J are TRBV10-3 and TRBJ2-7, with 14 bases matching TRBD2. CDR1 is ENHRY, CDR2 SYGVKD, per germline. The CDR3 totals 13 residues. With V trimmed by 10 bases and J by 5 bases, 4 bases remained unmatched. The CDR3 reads CATRTSGGHEQYF. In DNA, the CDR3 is TGTGCCACTCGGACTAGCGGGGGGCACGAGCAGTACTTC.

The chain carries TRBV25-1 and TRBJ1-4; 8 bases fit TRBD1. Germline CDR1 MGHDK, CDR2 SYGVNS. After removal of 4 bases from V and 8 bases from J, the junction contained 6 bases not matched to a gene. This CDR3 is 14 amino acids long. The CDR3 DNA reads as TGTGCCAGCAGTGTAACAGGGGGAGGCGAAAAACTGTTTTTT. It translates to CASSVTGGGEKLFF.

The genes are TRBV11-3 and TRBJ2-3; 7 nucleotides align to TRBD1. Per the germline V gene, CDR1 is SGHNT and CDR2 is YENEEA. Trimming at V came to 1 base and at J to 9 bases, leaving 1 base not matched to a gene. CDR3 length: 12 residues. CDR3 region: CASSLGQGTQYF. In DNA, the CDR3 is TGTGCCAGCAGCTTAGGACAGGGAACGCAGTATTTT.

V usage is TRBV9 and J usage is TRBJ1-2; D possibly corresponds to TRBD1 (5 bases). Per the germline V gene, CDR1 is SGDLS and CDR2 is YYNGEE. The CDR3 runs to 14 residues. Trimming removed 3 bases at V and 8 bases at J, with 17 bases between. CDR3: CASSDTRASSGYTF. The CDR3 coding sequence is TGTGCCAGCAGCGACACCAGGGCCAGCTCCGGCTACACCTTC.

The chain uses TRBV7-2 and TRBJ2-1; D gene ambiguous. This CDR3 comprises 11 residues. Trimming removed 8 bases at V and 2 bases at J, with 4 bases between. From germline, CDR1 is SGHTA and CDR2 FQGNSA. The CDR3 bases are TGTGCCAGCGGCCCCTACAATGAGCAGTTCTTC. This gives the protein CASGPYNEQFF.

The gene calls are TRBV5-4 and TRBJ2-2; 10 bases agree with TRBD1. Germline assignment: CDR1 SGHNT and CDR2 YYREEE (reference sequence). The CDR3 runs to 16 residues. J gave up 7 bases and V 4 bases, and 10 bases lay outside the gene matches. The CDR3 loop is CASSPRDRGRGGELFF. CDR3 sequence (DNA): TGTGCCAGCAGCCCACGGGACAGGGGAAGAGGCGGGGAGCTGTTTTTT.

In nucleotides, the CDR3 is TGCGCCAGCAGCTTGGCCCCGACAGGGACGAACACCGGGGAGCTGTTTTTT. Translation gives CASSLAPTGTNTGELFF. V usage is TRBV5-1 and J usage is TRBJ2-2, with 7 bases aligning to TRBD1. This CDR3 region has 17 residues. V gave up 0 bases and J gave up 0 bases; unmatched junction bases: 5. CDR1 and CDR2 (germline): SGHRS, YFSETQ. The full variable domain, rest sourced from reference TRBV5-1 and TRBJ2-2, is KAGVTQTPRYLIKTRGQQVTLSCSPISGHRSVSWYQQTPGQGLQFLFEYFSETQRNKGNFPGRFSGRQFSNSRSEMNVSTLELGDSALYLCASSLAPTGTNTGELFFGEGSRLTVL.

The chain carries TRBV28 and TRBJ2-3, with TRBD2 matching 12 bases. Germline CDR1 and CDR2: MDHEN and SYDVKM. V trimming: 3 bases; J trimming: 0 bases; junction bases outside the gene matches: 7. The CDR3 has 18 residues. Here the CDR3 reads CASSLSSSGGVSTDTQYF. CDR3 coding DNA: TGTGCCAGCAGTTTGTCATCTAGCGGGGGGGTTAGCACAGATACGCAGTATTTT. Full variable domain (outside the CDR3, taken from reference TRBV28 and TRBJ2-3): DVKVTQSSRYLVKRTGEKVFLECVQDMDHENMFWYRQDPGLGLRLIYFSYDVKMKEKGDIPEGYSVSREKKERFSLILESASTNQTSMYLCASSLSSSGGVSTDTQYFGPGTRLTVL.

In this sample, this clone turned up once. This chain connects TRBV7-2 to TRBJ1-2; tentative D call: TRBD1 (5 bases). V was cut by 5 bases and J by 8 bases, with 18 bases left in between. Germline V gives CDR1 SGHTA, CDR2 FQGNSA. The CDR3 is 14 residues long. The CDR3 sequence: CASSKRTLSDGYTF. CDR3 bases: TGTGCCAGCAGCAAAAGGACATTATCGGACGGCTACACCTTC.

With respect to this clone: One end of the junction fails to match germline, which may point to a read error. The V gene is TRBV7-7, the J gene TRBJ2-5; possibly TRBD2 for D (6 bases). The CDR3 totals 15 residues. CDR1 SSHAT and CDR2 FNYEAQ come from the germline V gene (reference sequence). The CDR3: CASSPRGSGLETQYF. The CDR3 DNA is TGTGCTAGCAGCCCTAGAGGATCGGGACTGGAGACCCAGTACTTC.